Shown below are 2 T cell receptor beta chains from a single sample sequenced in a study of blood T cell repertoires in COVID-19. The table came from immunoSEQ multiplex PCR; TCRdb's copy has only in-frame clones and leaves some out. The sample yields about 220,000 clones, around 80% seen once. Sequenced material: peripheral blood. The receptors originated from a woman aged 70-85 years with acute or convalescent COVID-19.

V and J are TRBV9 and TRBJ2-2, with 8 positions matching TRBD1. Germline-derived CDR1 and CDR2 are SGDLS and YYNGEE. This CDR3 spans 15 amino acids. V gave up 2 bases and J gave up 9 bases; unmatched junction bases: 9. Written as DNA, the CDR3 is TGTGCCAGCAGCGTGACAGGGGATGGGGGCCGGGAGCTGTTTTTT. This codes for CASSVTGDGGRELFF.

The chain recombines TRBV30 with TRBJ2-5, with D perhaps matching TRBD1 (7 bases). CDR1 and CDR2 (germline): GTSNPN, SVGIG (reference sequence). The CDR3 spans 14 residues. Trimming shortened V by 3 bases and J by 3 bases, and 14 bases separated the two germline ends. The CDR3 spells CAWRGGRGKETQYF. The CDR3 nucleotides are TGTGCCTGGAGAGGGGGCCGGGGGAAAGAGACCCAGTACTTC.